This is a list of T cell receptor beta chains from one sample in a study of control samples from healthy donors and cancer patients. Method: immunoSEQ multiplex PCR; TCRdb's copy keeps in-frame clones and lacks some. The table has roughly 170,000 clones, around nine tenths seen once. The sequencing sample was made of blood. The receptors derive from a woman aged 25 to 39 in good health. The conserved cysteine and the conserved F or W are not part of the CDR3 here.

J: TRBJ2-5
V: TRBV7-9
CDR3: ASSLGSSATIQETQY

J: TRBJ2-7
V: TRBV27
CDR3: ASGLAGVFYEQY

J: TRBJ1-5
V: TRBV7-9
CDR3: ASSFGTGSNQPQH

J: TRBJ2-1
V: TRBV24-1
CDR3: ATSDAVGPYLGNEQF

J: TRBJ1-2
V: TRBV4-1
CDR3: ASSGGQGAYGYT

J: TRBJ2-7
V: TRBV19
CDR3: ASSPYGRDGGYEQY

J: TRBJ1-3
V: TRBV9
CDR3: ASSGDSTSNTIY

J: TRBJ1-5
V: TRBV2
CDR3: ASSASYRDRVSNQPQH

J: TRBJ1-1
V: TRBV29-1
CDR3: SGYRELNTEAF

J: TRBJ2-7
V: TRBV7-9
CDR3: ASGAGWALVEQY

J: TRBJ1-5
V: TRBV12-3/TRBV12-4
CDR3: ASSPNNQPQH

J: TRBJ2-5
V: TRBV2
CDR3: ASSELETQY

J: TRBJ2-7
V: TRBV7-9
CDR3: ASSLLNSYEQY

J: TRBJ1-6
V: TRBV5-1
CDR3: ASSLAGRYNSPLH

J: TRBJ1-4
V: TRBV9
CDR3: ASSVGGLNEKLF

J: TRBJ2-7
V: TRBV29-1
CDR3: SVEMRTPYEQY

J: TRBJ1-5
V: TRBV30
CDR3: AWNREVSEKPQH

J: TRBJ1-2
V: TRBV29-1
CDR3: SVGRDRDGYT

J: TRBJ2-3
V: TRBV6-5
CDR3: ASSYGALRDTQY

J: TRBJ1-2
V: TRBV6-5
CDR3: ASSAAGRPNYGYT

J: TRBJ1-2
V: TRBV6-5
CDR3: ASSYQGGVDGYT

J: TRBJ2-7
V: TRBV27
CDR3: ASSLSSGQGAYEQY

J: TRBJ2-5
V: TRBV28
CDR3: ASSPSGETQY

J: TRBJ1-6
V: TRBV5-5
CDR3: ASSRADGSYNSPLH

J: TRBJ2-7
V: TRBV10-3
CDR3: AISESGAGEAGQY

J: TRBJ2-1
V: TRBV29-1
CDR3: SAGTDYNEQF

J: TRBJ1-5
V: TRBV6-5
CDR3: ASSSGSNQPQH